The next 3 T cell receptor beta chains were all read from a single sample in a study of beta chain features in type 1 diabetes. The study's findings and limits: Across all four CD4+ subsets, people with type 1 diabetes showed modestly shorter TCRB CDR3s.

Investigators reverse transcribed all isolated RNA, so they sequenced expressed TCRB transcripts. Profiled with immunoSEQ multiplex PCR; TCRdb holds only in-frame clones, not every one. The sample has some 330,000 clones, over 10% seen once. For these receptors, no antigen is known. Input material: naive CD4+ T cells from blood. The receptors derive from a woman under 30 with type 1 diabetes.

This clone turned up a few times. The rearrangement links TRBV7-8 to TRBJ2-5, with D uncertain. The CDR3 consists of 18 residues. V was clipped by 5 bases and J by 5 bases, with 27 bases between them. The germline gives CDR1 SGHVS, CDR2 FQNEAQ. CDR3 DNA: TGTGCCAGCAGCCTCCTCCCGACTCAGAAACCCTCCGACGAGACCCAGTACTTC. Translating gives CASSLLPTQKPSDETQYF.

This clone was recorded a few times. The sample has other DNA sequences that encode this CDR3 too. The DNA of the CDR3 is TGTGCCAGCAGTCCCCCCCCTTACAATGAGCAGTTCTTC. It yields the protein CASSPPPYNEQFF. The rearrangement joins TRBV28 to TRBJ2-1; D not resolved. Germline V CDR1 and CDR2: MDHEN, SYDVKM. V shed 5 bases and J shed 4 bases, with 9 bases lying between them. The CDR3 extends over 13 amino acids.

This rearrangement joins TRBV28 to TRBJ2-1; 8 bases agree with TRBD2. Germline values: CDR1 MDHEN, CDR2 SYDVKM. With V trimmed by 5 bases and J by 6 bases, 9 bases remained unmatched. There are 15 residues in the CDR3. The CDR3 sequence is CASSREREPVNEQFF. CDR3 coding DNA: TGTGCCAGCAGTCGAGAGCGGGAGCCTGTCAATGAGCAGTTCTTC.